These 18 T cell receptor beta chains were all obtained from the same sample, sequenced in a study of blood T cell repertoires in COVID-19. This table comes from immunoSEQ multiplex PCR, and its TCRdb copy is limited to in-frame clones, with some not included. The sample lists 130,000 or so clones, 70% to 90% seen once, with 9% to 12% in the top ten. The sample was peripheral blood. These receptors all stem from a man in his fifties or sixties with acute or convalescent COVID-19.

The DNA for the CDR3 is TGTGCCAGCAGTGAGGGGCCGGGTGAGACCCAGTACTTC. Its translation is CASSEGPGETQYF. The chain couples TRBV6-1 to TRBJ2-5; maybe TRBD1 (5 bases). Trimming shortened V by 3 bases and J by 5 bases, and 10 bases separated the two germline ends. The CDR3 covers 13 residues. CDR1 is MNHNS, CDR2 SASEGT, per germline.

The count of this clone is one. The chain is built from TRBV6-5 and TRBJ2-1; tentatively, D is TRBD2 (5 bases). The germline V and J ends were trimmed by 0 bases and 2 bases, with 11 bases remaining between them. The CDR3 has 16 residues. Germline V gives CDR1 MNHEY, CDR2 SVGAGI. The CDR3 region is CASSYSEGATYNEQFF. The CDR3 DNA is TGTGCCAGCAGTTACTCAGAGGGAGCGACCTACAATGAGCAGTTCTTC.

The J gene is TRBJ1-1, the V gene TRBV5-1; D is unclear. Germline loops: CDR1 SGHRS, CDR2 YFSETQ. This CDR3 region has 14 residues. V lost 0 bases, J lost 1 base, and 7 bases lay in between. The CDR3 DNA sequence: TGCGCCAGCAGCTTGGTGCGGGGGAACACTGAAGCTTTCTTT. Translated: CASSLVRGNTEAFF.

The V call is TRBV28, the J call TRBJ1-2; D is unresolved. CDR1 is MDHEN and CDR2 is SYDVKM in the germline V gene. This CDR3 is 11 amino acids long. The V gene lost 5 bases and the J gene lost 4 bases, with 5 bases spanning the gap. The CDR3 coding sequence is TGTGCCAGCAGTACTCTCTATGGCTACACCTTC. Its protein is CASSTLYGYTF.

The chain combines TRBV2 with TRBJ2-3, with D unresolved. Trimming cost V 2 bases and J 5 bases, with 5 bases left between them. The germline CDR1 and CDR2 sequences are SNHLY and FYNNEI. CDR3 length: 12 residues. The CDR3 spells CASSEQVDTQYF. The CDR3 DNA reads as TGTGCCAGCAGTGAACAGGTAGATACGCAGTATTTT.

This chain connects TRBV7-2 to TRBJ1-2; D is ambiguous. Deletions cut 4 bases from V and 2 bases from J, with 14 bases between. The CDR3 contains 15 residues. The germline V gene encodes CDR1 SGHTA and CDR2 FQGNSA. The CDR3 DNA sequence: TGTGCCAGCAGCTCCCGCACCAGACTCAACTATGGCTACACCTTC. It translates to CASSSRTRLNYGYTF.

This chain links TRBV19 with TRBJ2-1; D remains ambiguous. This CDR3 is built from 12 residues. With 4 bases removed from V and 6 bases from J, the gap between germline ends came to 7 bases. The germline gives CDR1 LNHDA, CDR2 SQIVND (reference sequence). The CDR3: CASSTLSNEQFF. The DNA for the CDR3 is TGTGCCAGTAGTACGCTGAGCAATGAGCAGTTCTTC.

The rearrangement uses TRBV6-5 and TRBJ1-2, with D possibly being TRBD1 (6 bases). The CDR3 contains 15 residues. The germline V and J ends were trimmed by 4 bases and 2 bases, with 14 bases remaining between them. Germline lookup yields CDR1 MNHEY and CDR2 SVGAGI. The CDR3 DNA reads TGTGCCAGCAGTTCGGCAGGGGTATCAAACTATGGCTACACCTTC. Amino acids: CASSSAGVSNYGYTF.

This clone was seen just once. The V call is TRBV7-2, the J call TRBJ2-2; TRBD1 might be the D (5 bases). V lost 5 bases, J lost 4 bases, and 14 bases lay in between. CDR1 and CDR2 from the germline V gene are SGHTA and FQGNSA. The CDR3 spans 15 residues. The CDR3 here is CASSPDTKRTGELFF. DNA of the CDR3: TGTGCCAGCAGCCCGGACACAAAGCGCACCGGGGAGCTGTTTTTT.

This chain uses TRBV18 with TRBJ1-3, with no clear D. The CDR3 extends over 14 amino acids. Germline V gene sequence: CDR1 KGHSH, CDR2 LQKENI. Between the trimmed V and J ends, which lost 5 bases and 0 bases, there was a span of 8 bases. CDR3 sequence reads: CASSEVPSGNTIYF. For the CDR3, the DNA is TGTGCCAGCTCAGAGGTACCCTCTGGAAACACCATATATTTT.

V usage is TRBV6-6 and J usage is TRBJ1-1; maybe TRBD1 (5 bases). The CDR3 totals 16 residues. CDR1 and CDR2 (germline): MNHNY, SVGAGI (reference sequence). V gave up 5 bases and J gave up 3 bases, with 19 bases separating them. CDR3 protein: CASSPRQGGWDTEAFF. CDR3 nucleotides: TGTGCCAGCAGTCCGCGGCAGGGCGGCTGGGACACTGAAGCTTTCTTT.

V is TRBV6-1 and J is TRBJ1-5; D unclear. Per germline, CDR1 MNHNS and CDR2 SASEGT. The CDR3 length is 14 residues. The V gene lost 3 bases and the J gene lost 3 bases, with 9 bases spanning the gap. The CDR3: CASSDGQDNQPQHF. The CDR3 region has the DNA TGTGCCAGCAGTGATGGGCAGGACAATCAGCCCCAGCATTTT.

The V gene is TRBV19, the J gene TRBJ1-2; possible D gene TRBD1, 6 bases. Germline V lookup: CDR1 LNHDA, CDR2 SQIVND (reference sequence). CDR3 length equals 15 residues. Trimming pared 9 bases from V and 4 bases from J, leaving 21 bases between. The CDR3 protein is CASSEGGGRPYGYTF. The DNA for the CDR3 is TGTGCCAGCTCCGAGGGCGGGGGGCGCCCCTATGGCTACACCTTC.

The CDR3 reads CASSLLRSRDTEAFF. CDR3 sequence (DNA): TGTGCCAGCAGTTTATTGAGGTCACGCGACACTGAAGCTTTCTTT. The chain combines TRBV28 with TRBJ1-1; D remains unclear. V was pared by 1 base and J by 3 bases, with 12 bases between. Germline CDR1 reads MDHEN; CDR2 reads SYDVKM. The CDR3 length is 15 residues. Looking up the rest from reference TRBV28 and TRBJ1-1 gives the full variable domain: DVKVTQSSRYLVKRTGEKVFLECVQDMDHENMFWYRQDPGLGLRLIYFSYDVKMKEKGDIPEGYSVSREKKERFSLILESASTNQTSMYLCASSLLRSRDTEAFFGQGTRLTVV.

The chain uses TRBV6-4 and TRBJ1-1; TRBD1 is a possible D gene (6 bases). The CDR3 loop spans 16 amino acids. The germline V and J ends were trimmed by 6 bases and 3 bases, with 20 bases remaining between them. From germline, CDR1 is MRHNA and CDR2 SNTAGT. CDR3 sequence: CASSPFPHRDDTEAFF. CDR3 nucleotide sequence: TGTGCCAGCAGCCCGTTTCCCCACAGGGACGACACTGAAGCTTTCTTT.

V gene TRBV4-2 combines with J gene TRBJ2-7; D perhaps matches TRBD1 (5 bases). This CDR3 contains 15 residues. Trimming stripped 4 bases from V and 2 bases from J, with 15 bases between. The germline gives CDR1 LGHNA, CDR2 YNFKEQ. As DNA, the CDR3 is TGTGCCAGCAGCCCAGGGCGGTCAGCCACCTACGAGCAGTACTTC. This encodes CASSPGRSATYEQYF.

The CDR3: CAIPGGYTGELFF. The CDR3 nucleotides read TGTGCCATCCCAGGGGGTTACACCGGGGAGCTGTTTTTT. The chain is built from TRBV6-5 and TRBJ2-2; 7 bases are shared with TRBD1. The CDR3 has 13 amino acids. Germline-derived CDR1 and CDR2 are MNHEY and SVGAGI. V lost 10 bases, J lost 3 bases, and 5 bases stayed unmatched.

V and J are TRBV5-1 and TRBJ1-1, with TRBD1 matching 8 bases. V lost 7 bases and J lost 0; bases outside the gene matches: 5. Germline CDR1 is SGHRS and CDR2 is YFSETQ. CDR3 length: 14 residues. The CDR3 DNA reads as TGCGCCAGCTCCTCGACAGGGGTGAACACTGAAGCTTTCTTT. It is translated as CASSSTGVNTEAFF.